This T cell receptor beta chain was recorded in a study of T-cell memory formation after mild COVID-19. A single record per CDR3 protein comes from TCRdb applying MiXCR to the 5' RACE reads. The sample comprises 280,000 or so distinct CDR3 sequences, approximately 8.4% of which are singletons, and 20% to 25% rests with the top ten. This clonotype was recorded a few times. Germline CDR1 is LGHNA and CDR2 is YNFKEQ. Trimming at V came to 4 bases and at J to 3 bases, leaving 8 bases not matched to a gene. This CDR3 is built from 17 residues. The sequencing input was PBMCs or a T cell subset sorted from them (not recorded which). This chain joins TRBV4-2 and TRBJ2-6, with TRBD2 matching 8 bases. The sequence was collected from a man younger than 35 who had mild COVID-19 (a few samples of this study predate the infection). Cell type and time point are not known. The CDR3 protein is CASSLTGTRVGANVLTF. CDR3 coding DNA: TGTGCCAGCAGCCTAACCGGGACTAGGGTTGGGGCCAACGTCCTGACTTTC.